The next 22 T cell receptor beta chains were all read from a single sample in a study of beta chain features in type 1 diabetes. Expressed TCRB transcripts were sequenced because the isolated RNA had all been reverse transcribed beforehand. The assay was immunoSEQ multiplex PCR, and TCRdb's table has in-frame clones only and misses some. Counted here are around 300,000 clones, approximately 11% occurring once; the ten biggest clones make up about 0.014%. The sequenced sample was naive CD4+ T cells from blood. All receptors derive from a woman aged 25 to 45 in good health.

In its sample, this clone was seen a few times. The CDR3 sequence: CASSALAGGPGGEQFF. In DNA form, the CDR3 reads TGCGCCAGCAGCGCGTTGGCGGGAGGGCCGGGGGGTGAGCAGTTCTTC. The chain couples TRBV5-1 to TRBJ2-1; TRBD2 agrees at 9 bases. The CDR3 length is 16 residues. J was trimmed by 9 bases and V by 4 bases; bases with no gene match: 14. Germline assignment: CDR1 SGHRS and CDR2 YFSETQ.

The rearrangement links TRBV28 to TRBJ1-5, with D hard to call. This CDR3 is built from 16 residues. Germline V CDR1 and CDR2: MDHEN, SYDVKM. V dropped 3 bases and J dropped 0 bases, with 12 bases sitting between them. CDR3 DNA sequence: TGTGCCAGCAGTTTTCCAGGCAGGTTTAGCAATCAGCCCCAGCATTTT. Translated, it gives CASSFPGRFSNQPQHF. Supplemented by reference TRBV28 and TRBJ1-5, the full variable domain reads DVKVTQSSRYLVKRTGEKVFLECVQDMDHENMFWYRQDPGLGLRLIYFSYDVKMKEKGDIPEGYSVSREKKERFSLILESASTNQTSMYLCASSFPGRFSNQPQHFGDGTRLSIL.

This chain links TRBV15 with TRBJ2-7; D possibly corresponds to TRBD1 (6 bases). The CDR3 covers 15 residues. CDR1 LNHNV and CDR2 YYDKDF come from the germline V gene (reference sequence). Deletions cut 0 bases from V and 0 bases from J, with 9 bases between. The CDR3 DNA follows: TGTGCCACCAGCAGAGATAGGGGGAGCTCCTACGAGCAGTACTTC. It codes for CATSRDRGSSYEQYF.

This clone came up a few times. This chain links TRBV10-3 with TRBJ2-7; 7 bases are shared with TRBD2. The CDR3 loop spans 16 amino acids. Germline loops: CDR1 ENHRY, CDR2 SYGVKD. J was trimmed by 3 bases and V by 0 bases; bases with no gene match: 8. DNA for the CDR3: TGTGCCATCAGTGAGTCGCCAGGACTAGGATTCTACGAGCAGTACTTC. Residues: CAISESPGLGFYEQYF.

Many counts were recorded for this clone. The rearrangement uses TRBV30 and TRBJ2-6, with TRBD1 matching 12 bases. CDR1 is GTSNPN, CDR2 SVGIG, per germline (reference sequence). V was pared by 1 base and J by 3 bases, with 4 bases of the junction left unmatched. The CDR3 runs to 17 residues. Here the CDR3 reads CAWSGRDRGRGANVLTF. The CDR3 DNA follows: TGTGCCTGGAGTGGCCGGGACAGGGGGCGTGGGGCCAACGTCCTGACTTTC.

V usage is TRBV7-2 and J usage is TRBJ2-7; TRBD1 matches at 7 bases. V shed 5 bases, J shed 0 bases, and the junction held 4 bases outside the gene matches. This CDR3 is 14 amino acids long. Germline V gene data show CDR1 as SGHTA and CDR2 as FQGNSA. The CDR3 loop is CASSQQGDSYEQYF. In DNA form, the CDR3 reads TGTGCCAGCAGCCAGCAGGGGGACTCCTACGAGCAGTACTTC.

This clone turned up a few times. The V call is TRBV2, the J call TRBJ2-3; the D gene is possibly TRBD1 (6 bases). The V gene lost 7 bases and the J gene lost 0 bases, with 14 bases spanning the gap. CDR3 size: 15 residues. The V gene's germline CDR1 is SNHLY and CDR2 FYNNEI. The CDR3 reads CASTRDIASTDTQYF. The DNA for the CDR3 is TGTGCCAGCACTCGGGACATTGCTAGCACAGATACGCAGTATTTT.

This clone was picked up a small number of times. The chain links TRBV29-1 to TRBJ1-1; a weak D match, TRBD1 (5 bases). The CDR3 runs 14 residues. Germline-derived CDR1 and CDR2 are SQVTM and ANQGSEA. Trimming cost V 4 bases and J 6 bases, with 18 bases left between them. DNA for the CDR3: TGCAGCGTTGTACGGGTTATCGGGGGAGCTGAAGCTTTCTTT. Translating gives CSVVRVIGGAEAFF.

This sequence joins TRBV15 and TRBJ1-5; D possibly corresponds to TRBD1 (5 bases). The CDR3 length is 15 residues. V was clipped by 5 bases and J by 1 base, with 12 bases between them. Germline-derived CDR1 and CDR2 are LNHNV and YYDKDF (reference sequence). CDR3 DNA: TGTGCCACCAGCGATTACGACAGCAGCAATCAGCCCCAGCATTTT. Translating it yields CATSDYDSSNQPQHF.

This clone turned up a few times. V and J are TRBV19 and TRBJ2-1, with 12 bases fitting TRBD2. Germline V gene lookup returns CDR1 LNHDA and CDR2 SQIVND (reference sequence). Unmatched junction bases numbered 12, after V lost 7 bases and J lost 8 bases. The CDR3 is made up of 16 amino acids. CDR3 sequence: CASNLLAGGPSDEQFF. CDR3 bases: TGTGCCAGTAACCTTCTAGCGGGAGGGCCTTCGGATGAGCAGTTCTTC.

The chain recombines TRBV19 with TRBJ2-1, with 10 bases lining up with TRBD2. The J segment lost 5 bases and the V segment lost 3 bases, leaving 10 bases of the junction unmatched. Per germline, CDR1 LNHDA and CDR2 SQIVND (reference sequence). The CDR3 length is 17 residues. The CDR3 is CASSMGTGLAVDNEQFF. The CDR3 DNA is TGTGCCAGTAGTATGGGGACTGGACTAGCGGTGGACAATGAGCAGTTCTTC. The full variable domain, its missing parts supplied by reference TRBV19 and TRBJ2-1, is DGGITQSPKYLFRKEGQNVTLSCEQNLNHDAMYWYRQDPGQGLRLIYYSQIVNDFQKGDIAEGYSVSREKKESFPLTVTSAQKNPTAFYLCASSMGTGLAVDNEQFFGPGTRLTVL.

V and J are TRBV23-1 and TRBJ2-4, with D unclear. TRBV23-1 is an open reading frame, and its role is uncertain. Trimming took off 4 bases at V and 1 base at J, with 8 bases between the two ends. There are 14 residues in the CDR3. Here the CDR3 DNA reads TGCGCCAGCAGTCGGAGTGGGGCCAAAAACATTCAGTACTTC. Amino acids: CASSRSGAKNIQYF.

A few counts support this clone. The rearrangement joins TRBV7-2 to TRBJ2-5; TRBD2 agrees at 9 bases. V lost 5 bases and J lost 6; bases outside the gene matches: 10. CDR3 length: 15 amino acids. Germline V gene lookup returns CDR1 SGHTA and CDR2 FQGNSA. This CDR3 is CASSLLNLAGKTQYF. CDR3 sequence (DNA): TGTGCCAGCAGCCTCCTTAATCTAGCGGGAAAGACCCAGTACTTC.

This sequence joins TRBV7-9 and TRBJ2-7, with 8 positions matching TRBD1. CDR1 is SEHNR, CDR2 FQNEAQ, per germline (reference sequence). The J segment lost 4 bases and the V segment lost 5 bases, leaving 4 bases of the junction unmatched. The CDR3 runs to 13 residues. The DNA of the CDR3 is TGTGCCAGCAGCCAGCAGGGGGCTTACGAGCAGTACTTC. Amino acid sequence: CASSQQGAYEQYF.

This clone was seen a handful of times. V gene TRBV4-3 combines with J gene TRBJ2-1; 8 nucleotides align to TRBD2. Unmatched junction bases numbered 24, after V lost 0 bases and J lost 5 bases. Germline CDR1 and CDR2: LGHNA and YSLEER. The CDR3 consists of 22 residues. This CDR3 is CASSQDRGWAGRAYSRDNEQFF. The CDR3 DNA is TGCGCCAGCAGCCAAGATCGAGGGTGGGCCGGGAGGGCCTATAGTCGGGACAATGAGCAGTTCTTC.

The chain is built from TRBV18 and TRBJ2-1; 7 bases agree with TRBD1. The germline CDR1 and CDR2 sequences are KGHSH and LQKENI. J lost 4 bases, V lost 3 bases, and 3 bases had no gene match. The CDR3 is made up of 14 amino acids. CDR3 amino acids: CASSPQQGYNEQFF. The CDR3 coding sequence is TGTGCCAGCTCACCTCAACAGGGGTACAATGAGCAGTTCTTC.

The rearrangement joins TRBV30 to TRBJ2-1, with 8 bases fitting TRBD1. The CDR3 is 15 amino acids. With V trimmed by 2 bases and J by 4 bases, 7 bases remained unmatched. The germline gives CDR1 GTSNPN, CDR2 SVGIG (reference sequence). CDR3 sequence: CAWSFETGDYNEQFF. The CDR3 DNA is TGTGCCTGGAGTTTCGAGACAGGGGATTACAATGAGCAGTTCTTC.

This clone was detected only a few times. This chain connects TRBV6-6 to TRBJ2-1, with 7 bases matching TRBD1. The CDR3 length is 15 residues. The germline V gene has CDR1 MNHNY and CDR2 SVGAGI (reference sequence). With 5 bases clipped from V and 7 bases from J, the junction kept 11 bases outside the gene matches. The CDR3 DNA follows: TGTGCCAGCAGTGTCACAGGGGCCCCAGGAAATGAGCAGTTCTTC. Protein: CASSVTGAPGNEQFF.

The chain carries TRBV7-2 and TRBJ2-7; 11 bases map to TRBD2. Trimming removed 2 bases from V and 0 bases from J; junction bases left unmatched: 6. This CDR3 is built from 17 residues. Germline CDR1 SGHTA, CDR2 FQGNSA. The CDR3 DNA follows: TGTGCCAGCAGCTTATCTCCTAGCGGGAGGAGCTCCTACGAGCAGTACTTC. As protein: CASSLSPSGRSSYEQYF.

J is TRBJ1-2 and V is TRBV7-9; D is perhaps TRBD1 (6 bases). V was shortened by 4 bases and J by 6 bases, with 27 bases between the two germline ends. Germline lookup yields CDR1 SEHNR and CDR2 FQNEAQ (reference sequence). This CDR3 is built from 18 residues. CDR3 sequence reads: CASSYPGHPEIGENGYTF. The CDR3 nucleotides are TGTGCCAGCAGCTACCCGGGACACCCAGAAATAGGGGAAAATGGCTACACCTTC. The variable domain in full, with the rest retrieved from reference TRBV7-9 and TRBJ1-2, is DTGVSQNPRHKITKRGQNVTFRCDPISEHNRLYWYRQTLGQGPEFLTYFQNEAQLEKSRLLSDRFSAERPKGSFSTLEIQRTEQGDSAMYLCASSYPGHPEIGENGYTFGSGTRLTVV.

The sample holds a few counts of this clone. The V and J genes are TRBV9 and TRBJ2-7; possibly TRBD1 for D (6 bases). The CDR3 spans 15 residues. V was pared by 0 bases and J by 2 bases, with 12 bases between. The germline CDR1 and CDR2 sequences are SGDLS and YYNGEE. CDR3 loop: CASSVGGTTPYEQYF. CDR3 bases: TGTGCCAGCAGCGTAGGTGGGACAACCCCCTACGAGCAGTACTTC.

V is TRBV7-2 and J is TRBJ2-5; TRBD1 matches at 12 bases. The CDR3 covers 17 residues. Germline V gene data show CDR1 as SGHTA and CDR2 as FQGNSA. V was clipped by 0 bases and J by 3 bases; unmatched bases: 5. The CDR3 loop reads CASSLAGQGALKETQYF. DNA for the CDR3: TGTGCCAGCAGCTTAGCGGGACAGGGGGCCTTGAAAGAGACCCAGTACTTC. The whole variable domain, remainder taken from reference TRBV7-2 and TRBJ2-5, is GAGVSQSPSNKVTEKGKDVELRCDPISGHTALYWYRQSLGQGLEFLIYFQGNSAPDKSGLPSDRFSAERTGGSVSTLTIQRTQQEDSAVYLCASSLAGQGALKETQYFGPGTRLLVL.